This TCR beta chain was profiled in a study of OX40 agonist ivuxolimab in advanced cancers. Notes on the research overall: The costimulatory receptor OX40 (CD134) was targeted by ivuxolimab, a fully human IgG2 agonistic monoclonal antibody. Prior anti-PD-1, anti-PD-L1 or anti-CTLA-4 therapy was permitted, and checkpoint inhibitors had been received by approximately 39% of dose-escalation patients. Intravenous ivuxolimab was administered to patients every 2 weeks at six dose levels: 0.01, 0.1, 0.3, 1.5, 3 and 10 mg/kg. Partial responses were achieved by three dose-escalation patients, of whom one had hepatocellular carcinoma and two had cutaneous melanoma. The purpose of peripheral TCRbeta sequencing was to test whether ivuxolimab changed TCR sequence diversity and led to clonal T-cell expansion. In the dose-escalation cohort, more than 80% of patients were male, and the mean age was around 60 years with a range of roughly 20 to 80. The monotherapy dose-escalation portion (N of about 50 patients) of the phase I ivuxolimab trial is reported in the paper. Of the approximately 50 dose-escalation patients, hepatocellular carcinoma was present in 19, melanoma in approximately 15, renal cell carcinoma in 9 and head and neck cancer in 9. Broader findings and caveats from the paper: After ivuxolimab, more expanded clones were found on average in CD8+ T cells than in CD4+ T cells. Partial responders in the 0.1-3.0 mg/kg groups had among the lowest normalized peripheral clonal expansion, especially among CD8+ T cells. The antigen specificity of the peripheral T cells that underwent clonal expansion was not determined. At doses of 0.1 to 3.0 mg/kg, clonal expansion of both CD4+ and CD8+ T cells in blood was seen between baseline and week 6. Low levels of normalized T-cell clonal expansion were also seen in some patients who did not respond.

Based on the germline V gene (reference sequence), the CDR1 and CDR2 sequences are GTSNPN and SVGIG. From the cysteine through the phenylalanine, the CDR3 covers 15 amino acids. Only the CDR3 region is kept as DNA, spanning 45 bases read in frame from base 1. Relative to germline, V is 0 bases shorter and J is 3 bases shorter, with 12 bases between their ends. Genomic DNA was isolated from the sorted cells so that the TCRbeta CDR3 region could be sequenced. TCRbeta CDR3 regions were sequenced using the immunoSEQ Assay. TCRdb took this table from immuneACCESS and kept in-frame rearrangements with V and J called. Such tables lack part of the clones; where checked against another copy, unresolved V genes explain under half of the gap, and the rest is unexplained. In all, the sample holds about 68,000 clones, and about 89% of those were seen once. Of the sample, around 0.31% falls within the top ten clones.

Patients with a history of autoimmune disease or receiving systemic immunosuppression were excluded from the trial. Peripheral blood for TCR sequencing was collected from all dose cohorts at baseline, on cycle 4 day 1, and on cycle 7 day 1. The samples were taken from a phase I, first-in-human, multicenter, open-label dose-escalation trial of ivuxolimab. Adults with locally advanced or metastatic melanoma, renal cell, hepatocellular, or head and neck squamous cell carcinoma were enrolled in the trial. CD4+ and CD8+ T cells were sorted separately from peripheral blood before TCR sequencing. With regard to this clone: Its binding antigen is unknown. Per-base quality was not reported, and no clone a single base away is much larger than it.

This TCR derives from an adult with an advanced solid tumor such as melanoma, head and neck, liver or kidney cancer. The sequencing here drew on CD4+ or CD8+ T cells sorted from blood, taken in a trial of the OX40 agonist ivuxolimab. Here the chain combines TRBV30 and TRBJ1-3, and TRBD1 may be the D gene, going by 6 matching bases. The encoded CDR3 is CAWSVGGVLGNTIYF. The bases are TGTGCCTGGAGTGTAGGGGGGGTACTTGGAAACACCATATATTTT.